This T cell receptor (beta chain) was sequenced during a study of blood T cell repertoires in COVID-19. As for the study in general: Sources were T cells, B-cell-depleted T cells, or PBMCs; the material itself was cDNA or gDNA.

The CDR3 covers 15 residues. V was cut by 6 bases and J by 0 bases, with 12 bases left in between. Germline V gene sequence: CDR1 MNHEY, CDR2 SMNVEV (reference sequence). Assay used: immunoSEQ multiplex PCR; TCRdb lists only in-frame clones, some missing. Among approximately 190,000 clones, about 80% were seen once, and the ten largest hold around 15%. Sequences were obtained from peripheral blood. This clonotype originated in a young man with active or convalescent COVID-19. This chain links TRBV27 with TRBJ1-3; no clear D gene. In DNA, the CDR3 is TGTGCCAGCAGCCCCGGGGTCAGCTCTGGAAACACCATATATTTT. It specifies CASSPGVSSGNTIYF.